The TCR beta chain under discussion was sequenced for a study of T cell changes during pregnancy in multiple sclerosis. Assay: immunoSEQ multiplex PCR; the TCRdb copy retains only in-frame clones and omits some. The sample has around 46,000 clones, 85% to 90% seen once; the top ten hold 6.5% to 8.5%. Germline V gene lookup returns CDR1 MNHEY and CDR2 SMNVEV (reference sequence). Trimming cost V 4 bases and J 2 bases; bases outside gene matches: 20. The CDR3 is 19 amino acids. This chain joins TRBV27 and TRBJ2-7, with 7 nucleotides matching TRBD2. Source: CD8+ T cells from peripheral blood mononuclear cells, taken in the second trimester of pregnancy. This receptor was identified in a female donor with multiple sclerosis, enrolled in a pregnancy study. Here the CDR3 DNA reads TGTGCCAGCAGTTCCATACTCGGGGGGAGGGACGGGTTAACCTACGAGCAGTACTTC. This translates into CASSSILGGRDGLTYEQYF.